This entry concerns a single T cell receptor (beta chain). What it binds is unknown. The V segment lost 8 bases and the J segment 4 bases; nucleotides outside the gene matches: 11. CDR1 is MGHDK, CDR2 SYGVNS, per germline. The CDR3 length is 15 residues. It was with a sample-barcoded 5' primer and a J-beta primer mix that a second PCR of roughly 6 to 12 cycles was run. From the 5' RACE reads, TCRdb called clonotypes with MiXCR, one entry per CDR3 protein. The data contain hundreds of thousands of distinct CDR3 sequences, around 50% of them seen just once; the ten biggest clones take up about 26%. This entry is derived from a study of blood T cells in healthy people across ages. The study, taken as a whole, reports: Long-lived and aged donors differed, with more naive CD4+ cells and higher diversity in the long-lived.

Per sample, at least 5 micrograms of total RNA were extracted. This chain uses TRBV25-1 with TRBJ2-1; 7 bases align to TRBD1. This receptor was identified in a middle-aged man in good health. Sequenced input: blood. For the CDR3, the DNA is TGTGCCAGCCCGACTACAGGGGTCGGATACAATGAGCAGTTCTTC. Translation gives CASPTTGVGYNEQFF.